The sequence of this T cell receptor beta chain was determined in a study of post-analysis software for immune sequencing data. Notes on the study in general: Controls had lower frequencies than patients of 4 or 5 TRBV segments, which included TRBV5-6, TRBV5-1 and TRBV20-1.

Points on this clonotype: The antigen is unknown.

Germline-derived CDR1 and CDR2 are DFQATT and SNEGSKA (reference sequence). This CDR3 region has 11 residues. Trimming pared 5 bases from V and 8 bases from J, leaving 11 bases between. The authors incorporated unique molecular identifiers into the TCR beta cDNA libraries. Between roughly 1 and 10 million T cells gave rise to 500,000 to 600,000 cDNA molecules. Using its own MiXCR run on the PCR reads, TCRdb lists one record per CDR3 protein. In the table there are approximately 690,000 distinct CDR3 sequences, 55% to 70% of which are singletons. Input material: blood. The chain couples TRBV20-1 to TRBJ2-3, with a tentative D call TRBD2 (6 bases). This clonotype originated in a girl under 10 years old with multiple sclerosis. The CDR3 is CSASDGSTQYF. The CDR3 DNA sequence: TGCAGTGCTTCGGACGGGAGTACGCAGTATTTT.